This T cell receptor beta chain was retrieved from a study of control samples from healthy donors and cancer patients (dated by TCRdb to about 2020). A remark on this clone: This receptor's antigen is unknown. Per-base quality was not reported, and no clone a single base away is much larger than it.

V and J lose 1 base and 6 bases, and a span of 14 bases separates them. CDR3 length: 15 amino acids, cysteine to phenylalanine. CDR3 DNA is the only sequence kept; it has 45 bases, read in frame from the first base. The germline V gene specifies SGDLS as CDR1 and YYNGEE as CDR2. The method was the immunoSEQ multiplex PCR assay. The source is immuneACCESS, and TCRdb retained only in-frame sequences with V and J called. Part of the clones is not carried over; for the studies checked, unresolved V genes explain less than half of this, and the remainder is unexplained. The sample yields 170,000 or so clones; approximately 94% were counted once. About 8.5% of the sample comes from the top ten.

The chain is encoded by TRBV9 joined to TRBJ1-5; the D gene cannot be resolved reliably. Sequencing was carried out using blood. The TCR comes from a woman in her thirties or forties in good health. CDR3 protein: CASSVSPLSGQPQHF. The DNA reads TGTGCCAGCAGCGTATCCCCTCTTAGCGGTCAGCCCCAGCATTTT.